This TCR beta chain was sequenced for a study of shared clonotypes between healthy human individuals. CDR3 length: 15 amino acids. V gave up 4 bases and J gave up 0 bases, with 12 bases separating them. CDR1 is LGHNA, CDR2 YNFKEQ, per germline. Clones were sequenced by immunoSEQ multiplex PCR, and TCRdb holds only the in-frame ones, with some missing. The sample has about 360,000 clones; 73% are singletons. This clonotype was obtained from a man aged 25-40 years in good health. Specimen: memory CD4+ T cells sorted from blood. Subset indicated: CD45RA-negative fraction. The rearrangement joins TRBV4-2 to TRBJ1-2; D not certain. CDR3 DNA: TGTGCCAGCAGCCCTCCGGGCCAAACTAACTATGGCTACACCTTC. Translating gives CASSPPGQTNYGYTF.